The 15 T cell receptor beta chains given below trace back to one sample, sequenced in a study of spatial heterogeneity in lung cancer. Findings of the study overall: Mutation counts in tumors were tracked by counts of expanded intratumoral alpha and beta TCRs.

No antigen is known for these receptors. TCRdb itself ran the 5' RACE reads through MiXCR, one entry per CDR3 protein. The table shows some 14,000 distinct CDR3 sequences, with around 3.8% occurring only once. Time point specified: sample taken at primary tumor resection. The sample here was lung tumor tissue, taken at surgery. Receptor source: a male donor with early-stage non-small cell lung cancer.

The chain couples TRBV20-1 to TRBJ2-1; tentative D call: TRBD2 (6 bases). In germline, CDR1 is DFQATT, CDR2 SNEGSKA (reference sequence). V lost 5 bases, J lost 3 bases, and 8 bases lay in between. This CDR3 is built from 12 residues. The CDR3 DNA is TGCAGTGCTTGGGACTGCTACAATGAGCAGTTCTTC. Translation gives CSAWDCYNEQFF.

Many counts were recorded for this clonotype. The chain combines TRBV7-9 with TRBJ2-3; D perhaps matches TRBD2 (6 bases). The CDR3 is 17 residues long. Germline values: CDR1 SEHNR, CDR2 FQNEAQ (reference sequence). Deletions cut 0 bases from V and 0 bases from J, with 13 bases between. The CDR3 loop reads CASSLARGLTSTDTQYF. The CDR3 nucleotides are TGTGCCAGCAGCTTAGCTCGGGGGTTAACCAGCACAGATACGCAGTATTTT.

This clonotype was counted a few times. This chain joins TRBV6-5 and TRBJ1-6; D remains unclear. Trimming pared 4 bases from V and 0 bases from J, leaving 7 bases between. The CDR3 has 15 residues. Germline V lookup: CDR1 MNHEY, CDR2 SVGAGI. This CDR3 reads CASSLDHSYNSPLHF. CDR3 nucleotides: TGTGCCAGCAGTTTAGACCACTCCTATAATTCACCCCTCCACTTT.

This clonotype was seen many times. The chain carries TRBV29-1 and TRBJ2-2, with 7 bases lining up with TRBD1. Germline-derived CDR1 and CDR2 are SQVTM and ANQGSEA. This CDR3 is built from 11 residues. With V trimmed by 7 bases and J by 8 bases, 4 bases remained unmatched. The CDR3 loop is CSARGRGELFF. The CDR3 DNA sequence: TGCAGCGCGAGGGGGCGGGGGGAGCTGTTTTTT.

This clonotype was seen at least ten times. CDR3 region: CASLDTYNEQFF. DNA for the CDR3: TGCGCCAGCCTTGACACCTACAATGAGCAGTTCTTC. The chain joins TRBV4-1 to TRBJ2-1; no definite D call. Germline V gene lookup returns CDR1 MGHRA and CDR2 YSYEKL. Trimming stripped 8 bases from V and 2 bases from J, with 7 bases between. This CDR3 has 12 residues.

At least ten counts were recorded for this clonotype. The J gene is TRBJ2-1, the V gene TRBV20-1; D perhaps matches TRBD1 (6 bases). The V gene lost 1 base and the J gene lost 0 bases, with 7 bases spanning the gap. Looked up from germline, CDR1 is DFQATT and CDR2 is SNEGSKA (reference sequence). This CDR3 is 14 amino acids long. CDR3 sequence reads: CSARVGGSYNEQFF. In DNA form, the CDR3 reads TGCAGTGCTAGAGTAGGGGGCTCCTACAATGAGCAGTTCTTC.

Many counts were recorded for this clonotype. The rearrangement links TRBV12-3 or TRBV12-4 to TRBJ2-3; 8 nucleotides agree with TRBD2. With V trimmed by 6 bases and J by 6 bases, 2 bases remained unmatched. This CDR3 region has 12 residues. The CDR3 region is CASSRGGDTQYF. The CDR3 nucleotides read TGTGCCAGCAGCCGGGGGGGGGATACGCAGTATTTT.

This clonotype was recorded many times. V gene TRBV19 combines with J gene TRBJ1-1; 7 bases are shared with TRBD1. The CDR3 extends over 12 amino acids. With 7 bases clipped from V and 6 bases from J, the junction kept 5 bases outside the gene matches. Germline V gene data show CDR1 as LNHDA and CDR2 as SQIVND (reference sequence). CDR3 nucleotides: TGTGCCAGTAACTTCCAGGGGGCTGAAGCTTTCTTT. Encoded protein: CASNFQGAEAFF.

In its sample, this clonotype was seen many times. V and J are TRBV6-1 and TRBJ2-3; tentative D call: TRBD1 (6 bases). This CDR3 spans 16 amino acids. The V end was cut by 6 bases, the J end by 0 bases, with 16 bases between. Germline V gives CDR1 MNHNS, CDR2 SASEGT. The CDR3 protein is CASSASRQGSTDTQYF. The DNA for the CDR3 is TGTGCCAGCAGCGCCAGCAGGCAGGGGAGCACAGATACGCAGTATTTT.

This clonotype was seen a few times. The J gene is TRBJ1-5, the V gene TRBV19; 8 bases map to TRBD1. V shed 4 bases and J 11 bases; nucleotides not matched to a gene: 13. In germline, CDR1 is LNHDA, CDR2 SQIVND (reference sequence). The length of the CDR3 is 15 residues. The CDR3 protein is CASSRPGGPGVAQHF. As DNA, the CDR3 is TGTGCCAGTAGTAGGCCAGGGGGCCCGGGGGTGGCCCAGCATTTT.

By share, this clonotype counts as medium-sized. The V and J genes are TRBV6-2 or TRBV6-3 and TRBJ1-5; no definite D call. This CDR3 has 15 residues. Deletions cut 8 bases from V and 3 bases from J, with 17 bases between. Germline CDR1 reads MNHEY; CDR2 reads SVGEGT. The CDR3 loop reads CASGKPGLPNQPQHF. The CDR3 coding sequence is TGTGCCAGCGGAAAACCTGGGTTGCCCAATCAGCCCCAGCATTTT.

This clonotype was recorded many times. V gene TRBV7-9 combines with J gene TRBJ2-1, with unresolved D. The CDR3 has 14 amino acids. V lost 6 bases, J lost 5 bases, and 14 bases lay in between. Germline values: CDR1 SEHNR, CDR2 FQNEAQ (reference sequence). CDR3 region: CASSSRSLNNEQFF. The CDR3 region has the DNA TGTGCCAGCAGTTCACGGAGTTTGAACAATGAGCAGTTCTTC. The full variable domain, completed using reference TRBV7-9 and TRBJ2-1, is DTGVSQNPRHKITKRGQNVTFRCDPISEHNRLYWYRQTLGQGPEFLTYFQNEAQLEKSRLLSDRFSAERPKGSFSTLEIQRTEQGDSAMYLCASSSRSLNNEQFFGPGTRLTVL.

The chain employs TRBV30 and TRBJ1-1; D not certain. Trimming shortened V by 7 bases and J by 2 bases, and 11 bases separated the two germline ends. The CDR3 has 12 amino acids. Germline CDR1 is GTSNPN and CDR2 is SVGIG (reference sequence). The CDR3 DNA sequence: TGTGCCTTCCAACTTTACAACACTGAAGCTTTCTTT. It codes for CAFQLYNTEAFF.

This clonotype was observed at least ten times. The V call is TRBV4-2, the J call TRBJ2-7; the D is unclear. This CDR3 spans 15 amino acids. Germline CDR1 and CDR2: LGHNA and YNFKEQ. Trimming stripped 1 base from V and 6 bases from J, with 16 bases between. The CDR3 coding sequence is TGTGCCAGCAGCCAAGTAGAGGAATGGGTCCCCGAGCAGTACTTC. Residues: CASSQVEEWVPEQYF.

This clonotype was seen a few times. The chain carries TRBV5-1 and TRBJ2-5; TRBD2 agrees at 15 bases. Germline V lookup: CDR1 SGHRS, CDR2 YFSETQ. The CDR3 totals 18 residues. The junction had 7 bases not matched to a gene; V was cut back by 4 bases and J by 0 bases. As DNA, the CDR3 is TGCGCCAGCAGCGGAGGACTAGCGGGGGGGTTTTACCAAGAGACCCAGTACTTC. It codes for CASSGGLAGGFYQETQYF.